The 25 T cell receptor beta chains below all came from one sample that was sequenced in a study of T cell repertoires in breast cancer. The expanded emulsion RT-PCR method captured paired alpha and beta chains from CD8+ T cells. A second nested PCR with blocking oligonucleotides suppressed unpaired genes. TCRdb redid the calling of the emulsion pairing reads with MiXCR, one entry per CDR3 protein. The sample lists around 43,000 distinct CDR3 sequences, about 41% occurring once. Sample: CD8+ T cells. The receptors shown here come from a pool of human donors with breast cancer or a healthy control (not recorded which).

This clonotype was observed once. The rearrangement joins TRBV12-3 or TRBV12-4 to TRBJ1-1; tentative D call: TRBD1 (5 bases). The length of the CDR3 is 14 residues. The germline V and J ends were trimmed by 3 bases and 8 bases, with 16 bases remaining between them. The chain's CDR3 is CASSFGAQGKEAFF. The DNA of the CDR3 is TGTGCCAGCAGTTTCGGTGCTCAGGGCAAGGAAGCTTTCTTT.

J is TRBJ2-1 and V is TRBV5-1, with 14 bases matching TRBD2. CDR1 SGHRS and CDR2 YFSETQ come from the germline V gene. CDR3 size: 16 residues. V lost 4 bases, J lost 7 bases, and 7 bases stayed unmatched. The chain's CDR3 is CASSIRLAGGLNEQFF. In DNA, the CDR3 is TGCGCCAGCAGCATCAGACTAGCGGGGGGGCTGAATGAGCAGTTCTTC.

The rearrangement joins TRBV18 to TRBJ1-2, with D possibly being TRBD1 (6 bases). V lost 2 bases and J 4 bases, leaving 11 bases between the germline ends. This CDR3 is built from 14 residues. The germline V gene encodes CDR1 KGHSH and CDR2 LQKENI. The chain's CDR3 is CASSPSGTPYGYTF. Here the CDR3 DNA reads TGTGCCAGCTCACCATCCGGGACACCCTATGGCTACACCTTC.

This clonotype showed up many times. As DNA, the CDR3 is TGTGCCAGCAGTTTACAGGGGGATCAGCCCCAGCATTTT. Translated, it gives CASSLQGDQPQHF. The chain carries TRBV27 and TRBJ1-5; 7 bases are a match to TRBD1. V lost 2 bases, J lost 5 bases, and 0 bases stayed unmatched. This CDR3 is built from 13 residues. From germline, CDR1 is MNHEY and CDR2 SMNVEV (reference sequence).

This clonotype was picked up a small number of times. The CDR3 DNA follows: TGTGCCAGCAGCCCCGGGGGTATGGGCAATCAGCCCCAGCATTTT. It encodes CASSPGGMGNQPQHF. The chain combines TRBV25-1 with TRBJ1-5, with a tentative D call TRBD1 (5 bases). This CDR3 has 15 residues. V was cut by 6 bases and J by 2 bases, with 14 bases left in between. CDR1 MGHDK and CDR2 SYGVNS come from the germline V gene. Variable domain in full (rest from reference TRBV25-1 and TRBJ1-5): EADIYQTPRYLVIGTGKKITLECSQTMGHDKMYWYQQDPGMELHLIHYSYGVNSTEKGDLSSESTVSRIRTEHFPLTLESARPSHTSQYLCASSPGGMGNQPQHFGDGTRLSIL.

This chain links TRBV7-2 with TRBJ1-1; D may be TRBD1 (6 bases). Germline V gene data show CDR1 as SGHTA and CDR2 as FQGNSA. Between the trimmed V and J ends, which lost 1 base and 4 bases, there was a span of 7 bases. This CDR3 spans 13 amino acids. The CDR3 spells CASSLEGGTEAFF. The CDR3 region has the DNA TGTGCCAGCAGCTTAGAAGGGGGCACTGAAGCTTTCTTT.

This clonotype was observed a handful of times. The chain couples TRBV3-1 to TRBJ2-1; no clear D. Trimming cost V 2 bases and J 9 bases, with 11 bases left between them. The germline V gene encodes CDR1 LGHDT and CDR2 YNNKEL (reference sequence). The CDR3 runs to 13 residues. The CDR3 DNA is TGTGCCAGCAGCCAATATCAGTACGCTGAGCAGTTCTTC. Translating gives CASSQYQYAEQFF.

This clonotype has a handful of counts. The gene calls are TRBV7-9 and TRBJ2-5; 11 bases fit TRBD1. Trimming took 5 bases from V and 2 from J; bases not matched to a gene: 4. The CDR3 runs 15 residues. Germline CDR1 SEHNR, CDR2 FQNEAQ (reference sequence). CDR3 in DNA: TGTGCCAGCAGCAAGGGACAGGGGGTACAAGAGACCCAGTACTTC. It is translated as CASSKGQGVQETQYF.

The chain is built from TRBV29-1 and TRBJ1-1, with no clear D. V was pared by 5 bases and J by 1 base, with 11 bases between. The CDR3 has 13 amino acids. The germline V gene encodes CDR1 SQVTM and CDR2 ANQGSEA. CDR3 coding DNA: TGCAGCGTTCGCGCCGAGTGGAACACTGAAGCTTTCTTT. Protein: CSVRAEWNTEAFF.

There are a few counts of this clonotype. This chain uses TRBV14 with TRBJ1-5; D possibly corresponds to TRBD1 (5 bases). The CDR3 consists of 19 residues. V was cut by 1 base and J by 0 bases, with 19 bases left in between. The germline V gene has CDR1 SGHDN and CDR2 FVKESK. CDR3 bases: TGTGCCAGCAGCCAAGGTGGTAGGGGAGCCCCAAATAGCAATCAGCCCCAGCATTTT. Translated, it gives CASSQGGRGAPNSNQPQHF.

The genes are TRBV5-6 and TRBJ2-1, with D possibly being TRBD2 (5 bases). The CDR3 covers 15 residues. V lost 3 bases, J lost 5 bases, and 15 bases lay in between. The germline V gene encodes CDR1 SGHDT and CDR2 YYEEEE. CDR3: CASSYYSVGDNEQFF. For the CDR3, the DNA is TGTGCCAGCAGCTATTATAGCGTTGGAGACAATGAGCAGTTCTTC.

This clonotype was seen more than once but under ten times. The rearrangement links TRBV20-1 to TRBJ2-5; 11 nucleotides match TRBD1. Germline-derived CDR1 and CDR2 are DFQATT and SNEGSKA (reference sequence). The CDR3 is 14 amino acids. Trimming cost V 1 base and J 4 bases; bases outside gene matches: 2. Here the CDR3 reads CSARGTGGVETQYF. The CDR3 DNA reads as TGCAGTGCTAGAGGGACAGGGGGCGTAGAGACCCAGTACTTC.

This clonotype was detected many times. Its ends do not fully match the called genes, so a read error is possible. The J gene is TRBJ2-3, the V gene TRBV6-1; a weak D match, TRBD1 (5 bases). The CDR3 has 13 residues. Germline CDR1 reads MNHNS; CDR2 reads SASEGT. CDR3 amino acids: CAGRQSITDTQYF. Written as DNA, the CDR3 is TGTGCCGGCAGACAGAGTATCACAGATACGCAGTATTTT.

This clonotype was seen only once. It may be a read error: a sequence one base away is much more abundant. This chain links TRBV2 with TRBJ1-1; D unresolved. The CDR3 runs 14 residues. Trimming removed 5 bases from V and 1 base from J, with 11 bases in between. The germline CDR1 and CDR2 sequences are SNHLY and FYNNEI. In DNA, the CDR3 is TGTGCCAGCAGTCCTACTCCCGGGAACACTGAAGCTTTCTTT. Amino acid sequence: CASSPTPGNTEAFF.

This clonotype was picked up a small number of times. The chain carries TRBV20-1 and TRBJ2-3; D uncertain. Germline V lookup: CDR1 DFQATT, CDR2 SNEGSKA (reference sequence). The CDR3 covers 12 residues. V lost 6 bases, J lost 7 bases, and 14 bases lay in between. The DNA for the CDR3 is TGCAGTGCAACAATCGGACCCAATACGCAGTATTTT. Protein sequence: CSATIGPNTQYF.

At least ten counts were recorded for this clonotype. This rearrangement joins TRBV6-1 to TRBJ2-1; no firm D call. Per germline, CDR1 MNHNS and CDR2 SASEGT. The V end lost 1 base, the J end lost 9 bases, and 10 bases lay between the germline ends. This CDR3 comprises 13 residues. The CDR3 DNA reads TGTGCCAGCAGTGAAGTCCCGCGAGGTGAGCAGTTCTTC. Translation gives CASSEVPRGEQFF.

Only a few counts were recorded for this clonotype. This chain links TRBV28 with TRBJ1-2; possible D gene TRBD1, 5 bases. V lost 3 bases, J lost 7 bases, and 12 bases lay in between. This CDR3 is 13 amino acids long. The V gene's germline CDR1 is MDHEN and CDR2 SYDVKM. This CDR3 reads CASSFNDRGGYTF. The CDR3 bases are TGTGCCAGCAGTTTCAATGACAGAGGTGGCTACACCTTC.

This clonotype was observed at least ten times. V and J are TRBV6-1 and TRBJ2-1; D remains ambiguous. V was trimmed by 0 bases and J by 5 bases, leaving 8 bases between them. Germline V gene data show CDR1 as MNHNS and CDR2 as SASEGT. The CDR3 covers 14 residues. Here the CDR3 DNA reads TGTGCCAGCAGTGAAGCGCCGTTTCACAATGAGCAGTTCTTC. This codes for CASSEAPFHNEQFF.

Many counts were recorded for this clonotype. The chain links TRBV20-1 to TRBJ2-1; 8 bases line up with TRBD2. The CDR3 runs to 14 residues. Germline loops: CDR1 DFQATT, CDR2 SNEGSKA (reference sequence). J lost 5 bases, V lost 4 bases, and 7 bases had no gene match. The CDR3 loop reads CSATEGLAHNEQFF. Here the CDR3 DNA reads TGCAGTGCTACCGAAGGACTAGCCCACAATGAGCAGTTCTTC.

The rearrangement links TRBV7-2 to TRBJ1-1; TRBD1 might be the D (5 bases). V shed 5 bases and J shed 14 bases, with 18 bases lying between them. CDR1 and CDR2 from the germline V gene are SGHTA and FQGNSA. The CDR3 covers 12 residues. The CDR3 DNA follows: TGTGCCAGCAGCCTACTTACAGGAATAGCCTTCTTT. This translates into CASSLLTGIAFF.

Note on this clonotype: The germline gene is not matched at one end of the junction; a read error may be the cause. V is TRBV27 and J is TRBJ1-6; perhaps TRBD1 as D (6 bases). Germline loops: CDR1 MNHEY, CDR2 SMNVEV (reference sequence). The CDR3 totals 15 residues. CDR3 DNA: TGTGCCAGCAGCACCGAGGGGGGTCTTAATTCACCCCTGCACTTT. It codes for CASSTEGGLNSPLHF.

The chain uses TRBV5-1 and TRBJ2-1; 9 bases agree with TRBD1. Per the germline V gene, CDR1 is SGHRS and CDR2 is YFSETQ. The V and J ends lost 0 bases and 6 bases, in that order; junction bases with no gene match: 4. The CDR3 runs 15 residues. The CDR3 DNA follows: TGCGCCAGCAGCTTGGCGGGACAGGGACCCAATGAGCAGTTCTTC. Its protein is CASSLAGQGPNEQFF.

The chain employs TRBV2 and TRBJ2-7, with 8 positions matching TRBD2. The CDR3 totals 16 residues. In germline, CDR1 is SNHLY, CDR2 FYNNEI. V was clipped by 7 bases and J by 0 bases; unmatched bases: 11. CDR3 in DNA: TGTGCCAGCATAAAGCGGGGGCCCCCCCTCTCCTACGAGCAGTACTTC. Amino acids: CASIKRGPPLSYEQYF.

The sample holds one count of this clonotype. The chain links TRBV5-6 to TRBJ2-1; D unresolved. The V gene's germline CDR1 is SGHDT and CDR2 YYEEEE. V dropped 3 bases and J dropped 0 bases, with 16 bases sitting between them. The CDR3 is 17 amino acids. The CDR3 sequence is CASSYSGGSFSYNEQFF. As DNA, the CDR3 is TGTGCCAGCAGCTACTCCGGTGGGTCCTTCTCCTACAATGAGCAGTTCTTC.

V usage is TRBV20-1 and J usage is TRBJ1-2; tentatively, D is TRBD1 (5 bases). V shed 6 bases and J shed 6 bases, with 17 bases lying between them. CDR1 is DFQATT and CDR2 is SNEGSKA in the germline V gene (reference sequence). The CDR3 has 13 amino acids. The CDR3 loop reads CSAAEDSLNGYTF. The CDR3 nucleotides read TGCAGTGCCGCGGAAGACAGCCTAAATGGCTACACCTTC.